The 16 T cell receptor beta chains below come from one sample, sequenced in a study of T cell responses to AZD1222 COVID-19 vaccine. TCRdb keeps only in-frame clones here, not all; method: immunoSEQ multiplex PCR. The sample has 95,000 to 150,000 clones, approximately 90% seen once. The sequencing here drew on peripheral blood, taken on day 0 of AZD1222 vaccination. The receptors shown here come from an adult in good health.

The chain combines TRBV7-9 with TRBJ1-6; D is uncertain. Trimming stripped 4 bases from V and 11 bases from J, with 12 bases between. Germline CDR1 SEHNR, CDR2 FQNEAQ (reference sequence). The CDR3 is 13 residues long. CDR3 sequence reads: CASSSLFGAPLHF. The CDR3 bases are TGTGCCAGCAGCTCACTCTTCGGGGCACCCCTCCACTTT.

The chain combines TRBV11-1 with TRBJ2-3, with D perhaps matching TRBD2 (6 bases). V was shortened by 1 base and J by 1 base, with 6 bases between the two germline ends. This CDR3 has 14 amino acids. The germline V gene encodes CDR1 SGHAT and CDR2 FQDESV (reference sequence). The CDR3 protein is CASSLGGGTDTQYF. CDR3 coding DNA: TGTGCCAGCAGCTTAGGCGGGGGCACAGATACGCAGTATTTT.

The chain has TRBV10-3 and TRBJ2-2, with D perhaps being TRBD1 or TRBD2 (5 bases each). The CDR3 length is 15 residues. Trimming removed 5 bases from V and 6 bases from J, with 16 bases in between. CDR1 is ENHRY, CDR2 SYGVKD, per germline. CDR3 in amino acids: CAISLSGPPAGELFF. Written as DNA, the CDR3 is TGTGCCATCAGTTTATCGGGGCCGCCGGCCGGGGAGCTGTTTTTT.

The chain joins TRBV28 to TRBJ1-2; the D is unclear. Trimming stripped 6 bases from V and 1 base from J, with 12 bases between. Germline CDR1 reads MDHEN; CDR2 reads SYDVKM. The CDR3 spans 14 residues. As DNA, the CDR3 is TGTGCCAGCAGGGGGAGGGAAATTAACTATGGCTACACCTTC. Protein sequence: CASRGREINYGYTF.

The genes are TRBV2 and TRBJ2-5, with a possible D match to TRBD2 (5 bases). The CDR3 covers 15 residues. V was clipped by 0 bases and J by 5 bases, with 13 bases between them. Germline CDR1 is SNHLY and CDR2 is FYNNEI. The CDR3 bases are TGTGCCAGCAGTGAAGCTCTAGCCAGGAGTGAGACCCAGTACTTC. Its translation: CASSEALARSETQYF. The whole variable domain, remainder taken from reference TRBV2 and TRBJ2-5, is EPEVTQTPSHQVTQMGQEVILRCVPISNHLYFYWYRQILGQKVEFLVSFYNNEISEKSEIFDDQFSVERPDGSNFTLKIRSTKLEDSAMYFCASSEALARSETQYFGPGTRLLVL.

This clone was detected once. The rearrangement joins TRBV9 to TRBJ2-2; D gene uncertain. Germline V gene lookup returns CDR1 SGDLS and CDR2 YYNGEE. Between the trimmed V and J ends, which lost 4 bases and 8 bases, there was a span of 9 bases. The length of the CDR3 is 12 residues. This chain's CDR3 is CASSLVGGELFF. Here the CDR3 DNA reads TGTGCCAGCAGCCTAGTGGGAGGGGAGCTGTTTTTT.

The chain uses TRBV5-1 and TRBJ1-1, with D uncertain. CDR1 and CDR2 from the germline V gene are SGHRS and YFSETQ. This CDR3 is 13 amino acids long. V was clipped by 2 bases and J by 5 bases, with 10 bases between them. This CDR3 reads CASSFGGETEAFF. CDR3 DNA: TGCGCCAGCAGCTTTGGTGGGGAAACTGAAGCTTTCTTT.

V and J are TRBV11-2 and TRBJ2-5, with 7 bases aligning to TRBD1. This CDR3 comprises 14 residues. The ends lost 3 bases at V and 2 bases at J; junction bases unmatched: 3. Per germline, CDR1 SGHAT and CDR2 FQNNGV. The chain's CDR3 is CASSLGQHQETQYF. In nucleotides, the CDR3 is TGTGCCAGCAGCTTGGGACAGCATCAAGAGACCCAGTACTTC.

The chain uses TRBV7-2 and TRBJ2-7, with no clear D. This CDR3 has 15 amino acids. V was cut by 5 bases and J by 3 bases, with 17 bases left in between. CDR1 is SGHTA, CDR2 FQGNSA, per germline. In DNA form, the CDR3 reads TGTGCCAGCAGCGCCGGCCGTGGGCAGCACTACGAGCAGTACTTC. Translating gives CASSAGRGQHYEQYF.

The chain has TRBV15 and TRBJ2-5, with D unresolved. V lost 5 bases and J lost 7, with 17 bases in between. CDR1 is LNHNV, CDR2 YYDKDF, per germline (reference sequence). The CDR3 is made up of 14 amino acids. The CDR3: CATSLDGFAATQYF. CDR3 in DNA: TGTGCCACCAGCCTGGACGGATTCGCGGCGACCCAGTACTTC.

The J gene is TRBJ2-5, the V gene TRBV14; tentative D call: TRBD2 (5 bases). This CDR3 is 15 amino acids long. Trimming took off 2 bases at V and 9 bases at J, with 19 bases between the two ends. Germline V CDR1 and CDR2: SGHDN, FVKESK. The CDR3 nucleotides read TGTGCCAGCAGCCAATTGCAGGACCGTCTGGAGGCCCAGTACTTC. Translated, it gives CASSQLQDRLEAQYF.

The J gene is TRBJ2-3, the V gene TRBV9, with TRBD2 matching over 8 bases. CDR3 size: 15 residues. J lost 6 bases, V lost 3 bases, and 9 bases had no gene match. Germline loops: CDR1 SGDLS, CDR2 YYNGEE. CDR3 sequence reads: CASSAQAGAPDTQYF. For the CDR3, the DNA is TGTGCCAGCAGCGCCCAAGCGGGGGCCCCCGATACGCAGTATTTT. Variable domain in full (rest from reference TRBV9 and TRBJ2-3): DSGVTQTPKHLITATGQRVTLRCSPRSGDLSVYWYQQSLDQGLQFLIQYYNGEERAKGNILERFSAQQFPDLHSELNLSSLELGDSALYFCASSAQAGAPDTQYFGPGTRLTVL.

The chain is built from TRBV12-5 and TRBJ2-5; no reliable D call. CDR3 size: 11 residues. Trimming cost V 4 bases and J 5 bases, with 5 bases left between them. Germline-derived CDR1 and CDR2 are LGHNT and FRNRAP. This CDR3 is CASGSGETQYF. DNA for the CDR3: TGTGCTAGTGGTTCCGGGGAGACCCAGTACTTC.

The rearrangement links TRBV2 to TRBJ2-5, with D possibly being TRBD1 (6 bases). Per germline, CDR1 SNHLY and CDR2 FYNNEI. The CDR3 runs 16 residues. V was shortened by 3 bases and J by 7 bases, with 21 bases between the two germline ends. This chain's CDR3 is CASSESTGGPKRTQYF. CDR3 DNA: TGTGCCAGCAGTGAGTCGACAGGTGGCCCAAAAAGGACCCAGTACTTC.

V is TRBV9 and J is TRBJ2-7; no clear D. CDR3 size: 15 residues. Trimming cost V 1 base and J 0 bases, with 11 bases left between them. Germline CDR1 SGDLS, CDR2 YYNGEE. The CDR3 DNA is TGTGCCAGCAGCGTATCAGCTGCGCCCTCCTACGAGCAGTACTTC. Protein product: CASSVSAAPSYEQYF.

This chain links TRBV6-2 or TRBV6-3 with TRBJ2-7; no clear D. The CDR3 has 13 residues. Germline V CDR1 and CDR2: MNHEY, SVGEGT. Deletions cut 2 bases from V and 3 bases from J, with 8 bases between. CDR3 DNA: TGTGCCAGCAGTTACGGGCAGATCTACGAGCAGTACTTC. This translates into CASSYGQIYEQYF.